The 14 T cell receptor beta chains given below trace back to one sample, sequenced in a study of CD8 T cells in ankylosing spondylitis (dated by TCRdb to about 2017). Library preparation used 5' RACE. Sequencing used an Illumina HiSeq 2500. Starting from the raw public reads, TCRdb applied fastp trimming at Q25, assembled clones with MiXCR and retained in-frame beta chains. Merged by CDR3 protein, the rows form single entries marked with the most common genes and DNA. The sample contains 350,000 or so distinct CDR3 sequences, 11% of them found a single time. The biggest ten clones account for about a tenth of the sample. The source material was blood, either unsorted or a sorted T cell fraction (not recorded which). The receptors here all came from a female donor with ankylosing spondylitis or in good health (not recorded which).

This clonotype showed up many times. The chain carries TRBV20-1 and TRBJ2-1; D gene uncertain. The CDR3 contains 14 residues. Germline V gives CDR1 DFQATT, CDR2 SNEGSKA (reference sequence). V lost 1 base and J lost 0, with 7 bases in between. CDR3 loop: CSARVATSYNEQFF. DNA of the CDR3: TGCAGTGCTAGAGTAGCCACCTCCTACAATGAGCAGTTCTTC.

The sample holds many counts of this clonotype. V usage is TRBV20-1 and J usage is TRBJ2-3; 8 nucleotides agree with TRBD1. Trimming cost V 3 bases and J 6 bases; bases outside gene matches: 8. Germline V CDR1 and CDR2: DFQATT, SNEGSKA (reference sequence). This CDR3 has 14 residues. The CDR3 reads CSASTGTGRDTQYF. The CDR3 DNA sequence: TGCAGTGCTAGTACCGGGACAGGAAGGGATACGCAGTATTTT.

This clonotype was counted between two and nine times. Germline is not matched at one junction end, which may reflect a read error. The rearrangement joins TRBV20-1 to TRBJ2-5; 9 bases fit TRBD2. The CDR3 is 16 residues long. CDR1 is DFQATT, CDR2 SNEGSKA, per germline (reference sequence). CDR3 sequence reads: CCASPVAGAGGETQYF. In DNA, the CDR3 is TGCTGTGCTAGTCCGGTAGCGGGGGCTGGAGGAGAGACCCAGTACTTC.

This clonotype was found many times. V and J are TRBV5-1 and TRBJ2-3; 7 bases agree with TRBD1. Germline CDR1 SGHRS, CDR2 YFSETQ. The trim removed 2 bases at V and 4 bases at J, leaving 13 bases unmatched. There are 17 residues in the CDR3. In DNA, the CDR3 is TGCGCCAGCAGCTTCAGTCCCGGCAGGGGGAGTGCAGATACGCAGTATTTT. Protein sequence: CASSFSPGRGSADTQYF.

This clonotype was detected a few times. This sequence joins TRBV10-3 and TRBJ2-2; TRBD1 is a possible D gene (5 bases). This CDR3 has 14 amino acids. Germline CDR1 reads ENHRY; CDR2 reads SYGVKD. Trimming removed 2 bases at V and 5 bases at J, with 9 bases between. This CDR3 is CAISERSGTGELFF. In DNA form, the CDR3 reads TGTGCCATCAGTGAGAGGTCAGGGACCGGGGAGCTGTTTTTT.

In this sample, this clonotype turned up many times. The V call is TRBV11-2, the J call TRBJ2-6, with a possible D match to TRBD1 (6 bases). Germline V CDR1 and CDR2: SGHAT, FQNNGV. The germline V and J ends were trimmed by 5 bases and 4 bases, with 24 bases remaining between them. The CDR3 sequence is 19 residues long. This chain's CDR3 is CASSQTGTLFWRGANVLTF. CDR3 DNA sequence: TGTGCCAGCAGCCAGACCGGGACACTCTTCTGGAGAGGGGCCAACGTCCTGACTTTC.

The chain combines TRBV20-1 with TRBJ2-1, with TRBD2 matching over 9 bases. The CDR3 runs 14 residues. Per the germline V gene, CDR1 is DFQATT and CDR2 is SNEGSKA (reference sequence). The ends lost 6 bases at V and 6 bases at J; junction bases unmatched: 9. The CDR3 loop is CSAKRGDRRNEQFF. The CDR3 nucleotides are TGCAGTGCAAAGCGGGGGGATCGGCGCAATGAGCAGTTCTTC.

This clonotype occurred many times. The chain is built from TRBV10-3 and TRBJ2-1; D might be TRBD2 (6 bases). CDR1 and CDR2 (germline): ENHRY, SYGVKD. With 8 bases removed from V and 0 bases from J, the gap between germline ends came to 8 bases. The length of the CDR3 is 13 residues. CDR3: CAIGGDSYNEQFF. The CDR3 DNA follows: TGTGCCATCGGCGGGGACTCCTACAATGAGCAGTTCTTC.

This clonotype was picked up many times. V is TRBV12-3 or TRBV12-4 and J is TRBJ2-2, with 7 bases lining up with TRBD1. The length of the CDR3 is 13 residues. The V segment lost 5 bases and the J segment 6 bases; nucleotides outside the gene matches: 3. The CDR3 nucleotides are TGTGCCAGCAGTACAGGACAGGCCGGGGAGCTGTTTTTT. Translating gives CASSTGQAGELFF.

This clonotype was found a few times. The J gene is TRBJ2-7, the V gene TRBV5-6; the D is unclear. CDR1 is SGHDT, CDR2 YYEEEE, per germline. CDR3 length: 16 amino acids. V was shortened by 0 bases and J by 5 bases, with 18 bases between the two germline ends. The CDR3 DNA follows: TGTGCCAGCAGCTTGGAAGGGATTGGGCTTGGGGACGAGCAGTACTTC. Protein sequence: CASSLEGIGLGDEQYF. Combining the CDR3 with reference TRBV5-6 and TRBJ2-7 gives the whole variable domain DAGVTQSPTHLIKTRGQQVTLRCSPKSGHDTVSWYQQALGQGPQFIFQYYEEEERQRGNFPDRFSGHQFPNYSSELNVNALLLGDSALYLCASSLEGIGLGDEQYFGPGTRLTVT.

The sample holds a few counts of this clonotype. The rearrangement links TRBV28 to TRBJ2-1; 8 bases are a match to TRBD2. The CDR3 spans 16 residues. Germline loops: CDR1 MDHEN, CDR2 SYDVKM. Germline trimming cut 2 bases from V and 8 bases from J; bases unmatched to any gene: 11. CDR3 residues: CASSLTPGSGGDEQFF. CDR3 nucleotides: TGTGCCAGCAGTTTAACTCCCGGGAGCGGGGGCGATGAGCAGTTCTTC.

This clonotype was counted at least ten times. This chain joins TRBV28 and TRBJ2-1; D may be TRBD2 (5 bases). The CDR3 loop spans 11 amino acids. CDR1 and CDR2 (germline): MDHEN, SYDVKM. Trimming took off 5 bases at V and 8 bases at J, with 7 bases between the two ends. The DNA of the CDR3 is TGTGCCAGCAGTAAACTAGATGAGCAGTTCTTC. Translating it yields CASSKLDEQFF. Variable domain in full (rest from reference TRBV28 and TRBJ2-1): DVKVTQSSRYLVKRTGEKVFLECVQDMDHENMFWYRQDPGLGLRLIYFSYDVKMKEKGDIPEGYSVSREKKERFSLILESASTNQTSMYLCASSKLDEQFFGPGTRLTVL.

This clonotype was picked up many times. This chain joins TRBV28 and TRBJ2-7; D call uncertain. Germline CDR1 reads MDHEN; CDR2 reads SYDVKM. The V end was cut by 3 bases, the J end by 3 bases, with 6 bases between. There are 12 residues in the CDR3. The CDR3 loop reads CASSFSYYEQYF. The DNA of the CDR3 is TGTGCCAGCAGTTTTTCTTACTACGAGCAGTACTTC. The whole variable domain, filled in from reference TRBV28 and TRBJ2-7, reads DVKVTQSSRYLVKRTGEKVFLECVQDMDHENMFWYRQDPGLGLRLIYFSYDVKMKEKGDIPEGYSVSREKKERFSLILESASTNQTSMYLCASSFSYYEQYFGPGTRLTVT.

This clonotype appeared many times. The chain joins TRBV5-1 to TRBJ2-2; 8 bases align to TRBD2. Trimming removed 2 bases from V and 6 bases from J; junction bases left unmatched: 3. CDR1 and CDR2 from the germline V gene are SGHRS and YFSETQ. This CDR3 contains 14 residues. CDR3 nucleotides: TGCGCCAGCAGCTTCGGTAGCGGGGCCGGGGAGCTGTTTTTT. This encodes CASSFGSGAGELFF.